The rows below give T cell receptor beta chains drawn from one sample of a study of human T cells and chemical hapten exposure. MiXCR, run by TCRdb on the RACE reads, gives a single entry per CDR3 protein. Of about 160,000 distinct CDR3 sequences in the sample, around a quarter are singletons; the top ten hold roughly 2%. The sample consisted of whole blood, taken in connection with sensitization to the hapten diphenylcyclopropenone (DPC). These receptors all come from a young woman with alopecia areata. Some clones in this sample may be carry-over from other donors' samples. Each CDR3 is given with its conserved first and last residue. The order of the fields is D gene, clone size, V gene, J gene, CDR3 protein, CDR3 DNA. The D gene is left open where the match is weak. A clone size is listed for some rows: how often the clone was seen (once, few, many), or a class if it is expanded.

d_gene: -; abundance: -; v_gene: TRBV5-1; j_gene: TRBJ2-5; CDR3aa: CASSLVPSPETQYF; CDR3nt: TGCGCCAGCAGCTTGGTTCCCTCACCGGAGACCCAGTACTTC
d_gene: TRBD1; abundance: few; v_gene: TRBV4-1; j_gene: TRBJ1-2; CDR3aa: CASSQDPGGLKLYGYTF; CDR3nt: TGCGCCAGCAGCCAAGATCCAGGGGGCCTTAAGCTCTATGGCTACACCTTC
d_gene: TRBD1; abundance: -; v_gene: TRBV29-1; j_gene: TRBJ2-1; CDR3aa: CSVEGQGYEQFF; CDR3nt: TGCAGCGTTGAAGGACAGGGGTATGAGCAGTTCTTC
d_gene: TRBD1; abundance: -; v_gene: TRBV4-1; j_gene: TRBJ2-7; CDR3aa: CASSPVQTGATYEQYF; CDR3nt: TGCGCCAGCAGCCCAGTGCAGACAGGGGCCACCTACGAGCAGTACTTC
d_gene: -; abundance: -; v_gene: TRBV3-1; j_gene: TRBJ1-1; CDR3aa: CASSQDPPGWSGTEAFF; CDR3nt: TGTGCCAGCAGCCAAGATCCCCCCGGATGGAGTGGCACTGAAGCTTTCTTT
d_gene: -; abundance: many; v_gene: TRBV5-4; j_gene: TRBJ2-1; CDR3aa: CASSFQEGNEQFF; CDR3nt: TGTGCCAGCAGCTTTCAAGAGGGGAATGAGCAGTTCTTC
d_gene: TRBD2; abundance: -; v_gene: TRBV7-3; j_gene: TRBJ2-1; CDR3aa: CASSRGAPTSGRGDEQFF; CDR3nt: TGTGCCAGCAGCCGAGGGGCCCCAACTAGCGGGAGAGGGGATGAGCAGTTCTTC
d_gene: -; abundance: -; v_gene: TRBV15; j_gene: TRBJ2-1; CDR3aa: CATSREEGASYNEQFF; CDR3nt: TGTGCCACCAGCAGAGAGGAGGGGGCGTCCTACAATGAGCAGTTCTTC
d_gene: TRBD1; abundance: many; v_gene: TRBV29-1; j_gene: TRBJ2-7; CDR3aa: CSARDSPSYEQYF; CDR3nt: TGCAGCGCCCGGGACAGTCCGTCCTACGAGCAGTACTTC
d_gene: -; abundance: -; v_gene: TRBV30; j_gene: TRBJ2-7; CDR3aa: CAWSEHVGPYEQYF; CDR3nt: TGTGCCTGGAGTGAGCATGTGGGGCCCTACGAGCAGTACTTC
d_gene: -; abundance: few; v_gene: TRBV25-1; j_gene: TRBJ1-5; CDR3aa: CASSFSGDSNQPQHF; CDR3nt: TGTGCCAGCAGTTTTTCGGGAGATAGCAATCAGCCCCAGCATTTT
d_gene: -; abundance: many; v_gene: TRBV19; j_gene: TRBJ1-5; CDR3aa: CASSIPLIQPQHF; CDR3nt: TGTGCCAGTAGTATCCCTCTGATTCAGCCCCAGCATTTT
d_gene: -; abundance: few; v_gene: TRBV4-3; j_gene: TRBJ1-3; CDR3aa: CASSQDRGARLNTIYF; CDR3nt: TGCGCCAGCAGCCAAGATAGGGGGGCTCGCTTGAACACCATATATTTT
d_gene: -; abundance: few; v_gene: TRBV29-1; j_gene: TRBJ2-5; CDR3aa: CSVVRLEETQYF; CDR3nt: TGCAGCGTTGTTCGCCTAGAAGAGACCCAGTACTTC
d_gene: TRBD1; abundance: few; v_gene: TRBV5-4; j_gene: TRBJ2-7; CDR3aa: CASSMRQGHEQYF; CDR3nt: TGTGCCAGCAGCATGAGACAGGGCCACGAGCAGTACTTC
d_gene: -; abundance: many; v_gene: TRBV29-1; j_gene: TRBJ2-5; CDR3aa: CSVGRQETQYF; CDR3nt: TGCAGCGTTGGACGGCAAGAGACCCAGTACTTC
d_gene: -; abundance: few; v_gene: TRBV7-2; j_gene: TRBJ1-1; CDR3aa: CASSLDGFGTEAFF; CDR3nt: TGTGCCAGCAGCTTAGACGGGTTCGGCACTGAAGCTTTCTTT
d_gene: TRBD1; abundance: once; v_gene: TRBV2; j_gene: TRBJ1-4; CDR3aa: CASRGQSNEKLFF; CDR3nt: TGTGCCTCCCGGGGACAGTCTAATGAAAAACTGTTTTTT
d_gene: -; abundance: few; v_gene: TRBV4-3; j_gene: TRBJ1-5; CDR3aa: CASSQDEGNQPQHF; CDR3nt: TGCGCCAGCAGCCAAGATGAAGGGAATCAGCCCCAGCATTTT
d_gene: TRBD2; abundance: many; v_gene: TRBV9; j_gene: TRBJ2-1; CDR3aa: CASSVAPASGYNEQFF; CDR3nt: TGTGCCAGCAGCGTAGCTCCGGCTAGCGGTTACAATGAGCAGTTCTTC
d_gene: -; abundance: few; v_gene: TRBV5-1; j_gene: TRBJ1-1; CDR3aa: CASSLANRDRTEAFF; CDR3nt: TGCGCCAGCAGCTTGGCGAACAGGGACCGGACTGAAGCTTTCTTT
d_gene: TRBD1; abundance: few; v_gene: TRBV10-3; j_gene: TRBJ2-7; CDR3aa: CAIGQGAYEQYF; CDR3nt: TGTGCCATCGGACAGGGGGCCTACGAGCAGTACTTC
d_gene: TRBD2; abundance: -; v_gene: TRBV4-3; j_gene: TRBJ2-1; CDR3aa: CASSQMTSGSNEQFF; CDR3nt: TGCGCCAGCAGCCAAATGACTAGCGGGAGCAATGAGCAGTTCTTC
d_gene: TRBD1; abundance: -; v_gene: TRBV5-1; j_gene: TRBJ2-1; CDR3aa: CASSLAKTGGQGSDNEQFF; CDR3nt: TGCGCCAGCAGCTTGGCCAAAACGGGGGGACAGGGATCGGACAATGAGCAGTTCTTC
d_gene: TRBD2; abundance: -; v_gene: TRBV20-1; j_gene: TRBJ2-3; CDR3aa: CSANSGPTDTQYF; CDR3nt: TGCAGTGCCAATAGCGGGCCCACAGATACGCAGTATTTT
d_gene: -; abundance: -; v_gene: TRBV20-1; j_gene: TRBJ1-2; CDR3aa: CSARDISLLNPGYTF; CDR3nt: TGCAGTGCTAGAGATATTAGCCTACTAAATCCTGGCTACACCTTC
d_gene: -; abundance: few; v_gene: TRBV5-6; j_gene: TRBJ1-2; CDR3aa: CASSSGLGYTF; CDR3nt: TGTGCCAGCAGCTCGGGGCTTGGCTACACCTTC
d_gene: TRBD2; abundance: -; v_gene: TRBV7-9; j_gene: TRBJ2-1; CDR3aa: CASSPLTSGSDNEQFF; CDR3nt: TGTGCTAGCAGCCCGTTGACTAGCGGGAGCGACAATGAGCAGTTCTTC
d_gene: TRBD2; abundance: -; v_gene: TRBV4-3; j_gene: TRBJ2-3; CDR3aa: CASSHPIPAGGPDTQYF; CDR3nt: TGCGCCAGCAGCCATCCTATCCCCGCGGGGGGCCCAGATACGCAGTATTTT
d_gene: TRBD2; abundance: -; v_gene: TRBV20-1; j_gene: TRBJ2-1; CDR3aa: CSAARTSGRGNEQFF; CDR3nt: TGCAGTGCGGCCCGGACTAGCGGGAGAGGCAATGAGCAGTTCTTC
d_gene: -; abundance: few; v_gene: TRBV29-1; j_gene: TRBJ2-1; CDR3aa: CSVEVSSVTNEQFF; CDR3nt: TGCAGCGTTGAAGTTTCTAGCGTTACCAATGAGCAGTTCTTC
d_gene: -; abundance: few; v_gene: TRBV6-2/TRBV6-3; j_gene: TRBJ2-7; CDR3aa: CASTDGGNSYEQYF; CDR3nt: TGTGCCAGCACTGACGGGGGCAACTCCTACGAGCAGTACTTC
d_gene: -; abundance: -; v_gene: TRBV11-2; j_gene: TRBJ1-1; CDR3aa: CASSLRDGRTEAFF; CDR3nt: TGTGCCAGCAGCTTAAGAGACGGGAGGACTGAAGCTTTCTTT
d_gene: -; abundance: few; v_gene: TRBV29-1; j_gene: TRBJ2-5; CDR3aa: CSVDGARTKETQYF; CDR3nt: TGCAGCGTTGATGGGGCCCGAACAAAAGAGACCCAGTACTTC
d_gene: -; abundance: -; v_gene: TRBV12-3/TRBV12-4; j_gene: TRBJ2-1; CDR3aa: CASSGGSYNEQFF; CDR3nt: TGTGCCAGCAGTGGAGGATCCTACAATGAGCAGTTCTTC
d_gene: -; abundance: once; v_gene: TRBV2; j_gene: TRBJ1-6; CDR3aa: CASSVVRDNSPLHF; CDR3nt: TGTGCCAGCAGTGTTGTCCGGGATAATTCACCCCTCCACTTT
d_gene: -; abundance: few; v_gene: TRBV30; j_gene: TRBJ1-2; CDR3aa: CAWIRISGGGYTF; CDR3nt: TGTGCCTGGATCCGAATTTCAGGCGGTGGCTACACCTTC
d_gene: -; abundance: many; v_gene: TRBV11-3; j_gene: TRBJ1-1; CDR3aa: CASSFQENTEAFF; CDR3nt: TGTGCCAGCAGCTTCCAGGAGAACACTGAAGCTTTCTTT
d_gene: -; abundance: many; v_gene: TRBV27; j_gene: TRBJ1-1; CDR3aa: CASSLSTGDTEAFF; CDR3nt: TGTGCCAGCAGTTTGTCTACTGGGGACACTGAAGCTTTCTTT
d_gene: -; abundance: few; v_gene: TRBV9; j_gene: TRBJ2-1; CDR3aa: CASSLDGDEQFF; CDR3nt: TGTGCCAGCAGCCTCGACGGCGATGAGCAGTTCTTC
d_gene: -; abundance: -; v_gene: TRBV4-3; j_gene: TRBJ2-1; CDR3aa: CASSQASLQFF; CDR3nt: TGCGCCAGCAGCCAAGCTAGTCTGCAGTTCTTC
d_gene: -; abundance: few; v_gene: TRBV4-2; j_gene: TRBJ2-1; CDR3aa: CASSQVGARNEQFF; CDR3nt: TGTGCCAGCAGCCAAGTAGGGGCAAGGAATGAGCAGTTCTTC
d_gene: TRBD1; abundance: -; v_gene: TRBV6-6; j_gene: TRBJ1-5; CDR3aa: CASSYGDSNQPQHF; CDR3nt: TGTGCCAGCAGTTACGGGGACAGTAATCAGCCCCAGCATTTT
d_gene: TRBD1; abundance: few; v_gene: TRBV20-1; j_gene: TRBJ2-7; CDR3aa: CSARVGDRLSYEQYF; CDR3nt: TGCAGTGCTAGGGTTGGGGACAGGCTTTCCTACGAGCAGTACTTC
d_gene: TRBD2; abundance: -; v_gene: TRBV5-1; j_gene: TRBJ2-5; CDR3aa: CASSSRGERESPITQYF; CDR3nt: TGCGCCAGCAGCTCCCGAGGGGAGCGGGAGTCCCCGATAACCCAGTACTTC
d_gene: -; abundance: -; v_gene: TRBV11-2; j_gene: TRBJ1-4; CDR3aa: CASSPKRVTASKLFF; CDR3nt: TGTGCCAGCAGCCCCAAGAGGGTCACCGCATCAAAACTGTTTTTT
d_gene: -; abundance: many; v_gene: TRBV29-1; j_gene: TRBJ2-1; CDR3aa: CSVSENNEQFF; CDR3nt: TGCAGCGTTTCCGAAAACAATGAGCAGTTCTTC
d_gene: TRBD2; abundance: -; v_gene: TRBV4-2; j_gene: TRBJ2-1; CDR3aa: CASSQSGLAGDNEQFF; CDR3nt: TGTGCCAGCAGCCAATCAGGACTAGCGGGAGACAATGAGCAGTTCTTC
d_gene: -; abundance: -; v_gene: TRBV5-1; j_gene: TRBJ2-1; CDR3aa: CASSKRGESSYNEQFF; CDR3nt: TGCGCCAGCTCAAAACGCGGGGAGAGCTCCTACAATGAGCAGTTCTTC
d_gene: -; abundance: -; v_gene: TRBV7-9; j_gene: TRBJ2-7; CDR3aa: CASRRTANYEQYF; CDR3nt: TGTGCCAGCAGGAGGACAGCCAACTACGAGCAGTACTTC
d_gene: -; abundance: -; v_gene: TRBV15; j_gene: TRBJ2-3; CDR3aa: CATSRALGRQDTDTQYF; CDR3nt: TGTGCCACCAGCAGAGCCCTGGGGCGACAGGACACAGATACGCAGTATTTT
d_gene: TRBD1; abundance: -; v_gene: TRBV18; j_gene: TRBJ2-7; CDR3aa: CASSLREGQPYEQYF; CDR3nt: TGTGCCAGCTCACTCAGAGAGGGACAGCCCTACGAGCAGTACTTC
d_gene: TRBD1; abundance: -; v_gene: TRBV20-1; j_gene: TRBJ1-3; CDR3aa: CSATPDRGNTIYF; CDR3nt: TGCAGTGCTACCCCGGACAGGGGAAACACCATATATTTT
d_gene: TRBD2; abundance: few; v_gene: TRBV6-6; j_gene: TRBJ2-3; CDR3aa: CASSYAGLAGSDTQYF; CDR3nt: TGTGCCAGCAGTTACGCAGGACTAGCGGGATCAGATACGCAGTATTTT